This TCR beta chain was found in a study of shared clonotypes between healthy human individuals. The V end lost 3 bases, the J end lost 6 bases, and 13 bases lay between the germline ends. CDR3 length equals 14 residues. CDR1 WNHNN and CDR2 SYGVQD come from the germline V gene (reference sequence). At the deep level, the assay was run. The data were produced by immunoSEQ multiplex PCR, yet TCRdb's version contains in-frame clones alone and is incomplete. The table shows fewer than 850,000 clones, with 55% to 75% occurring only once. Donors were healthy HIV-negative adults without recent acute infections or vaccinations.

The receptor's source is a woman younger than 45 in good health. The chain has TRBV10-1 and TRBJ2-3; possible D gene TRBD2, 5 bases. Material: memory CD4+ T cells sorted from blood. Subset defined: CD45RA-negative fraction. CDR3 sequence: CASSDFGISDTQYF. The CDR3 DNA sequence: TGCGCCAGCAGTGACTTCGGGATTTCGGATACGCAGTATTTT.